One sample yielded the 20 T cell receptor beta chains listed below, sequenced in a study of T-cell reconstitution after alpha-beta-depleted transplantation in children listed by TCRdb under 2016. Preparation of the library involved PCR. Sequencer: Illumina HiSeq 2500. To normalize quantification of the TCRbeta repertoire, the TCR libraries were built with molecular barcoding that relied on unique molecular identifiers. Using fastp at Q25 and MiXCR, TCRdb reprocessed the public reads and kept productive beta chains. Here each entry gathers all rows of one CDR3 protein and keeps the most common genes and DNA. The sample profile shows about 600,000 distinct CDR3 sequences; about 10% of them were found once. The ten top clones hold around 4% of the sample. The sample was PBMCs from the stem cell graft donor, taken from the stem cell graft. The origin of the receptors is a human donor who donated a stem cell graft to a child with acute myeloid leukemia.

This clonotype was observed many times. The rearrangement links TRBV20-1 to TRBJ2-7; 9 bases align to TRBD1. CDR1 is DFQATT, CDR2 SNEGSKA, per germline (reference sequence). The CDR3 sequence is 13 residues long. V was clipped by 3 bases and J by 5 bases; unmatched bases: 5. DNA of the CDR3: TGCAGTGCTAGTTACAGGGGGCACCACGAGCAGTACTTC. Amino acids: CSASYRGHHEQYF.

At least ten counts were recorded for this clonotype. This chain joins TRBV5-1 and TRBJ2-3; D gene ambiguous. Between the trimmed V and J ends, which lost 2 bases and 5 bases, there was a span of 9 bases. The germline gives CDR1 SGHRS, CDR2 YFSETQ. CDR3 length equals 13 residues. The CDR3 DNA reads TGCGCCAGCAGCTTCGGACCCAAAGATACGCAGTATTTT. Translating it yields CASSFGPKDTQYF. The full variable domain, with the rest looked up from reference TRBV5-1 and TRBJ2-3, is KAGVTQTPRYLIKTRGQQVTLSCSPISGHRSVSWYQQTPGQGLQFLFEYFSETQRNKGNFPGRFSGRQFSNSRSEMNVSTLELGDSALYLCASSFGPKDTQYFGPGTRLTVL.

This clonotype was seen repeatedly, ten times or more. The CDR3 sequence: CSAPALGGHGYTF. For the CDR3, the DNA is TGCAGTGCTCCTGCGCTGGGGGGACATGGCTACACCTTC. This sequence joins TRBV20-1 and TRBJ1-2; a possible D gene is TRBD1 (5 bases). CDR1 and CDR2 from the germline V gene are DFQATT and SNEGSKA (reference sequence). There are 13 residues in the CDR3. V lost 5 bases to trimming and J lost 6 bases, with 16 bases between them.

The sample holds many counts of this clonotype. The chain has TRBV15 and TRBJ2-1; TRBD1 might be the D (6 bases). Trimming left V 1 base short and J 7 bases short, with 11 bases between. This CDR3 region has 14 residues. CDR1 and CDR2 (germline): LNHNV, YYDKDF (reference sequence). As DNA, the CDR3 is TGTGCCACCAGCAGAGGTACAGGGAGAAATGAGCAGTTCTTC. Its translation: CATSRGTGRNEQFF. The full variable domain, rest sourced from reference TRBV15 and TRBJ2-1, is DAMVIQNPRYQVTQFGKPVTLSCSQTLNHNVMYWYQQKSSQAPKLLFHYYDKDFNNEADTPDNFQSRRPNTSFCFLDIRSPGLGDTAMYLCATSRGTGRNEQFFGPGTRLTVL.

This clonotype appeared many times. Here the CDR3 reads CASSMNTEAFF. DNA of the CDR3: TGTGCCAGCAGCATGAACACTGAAGCTTTCTTT. The chain is built from TRBV7-9 and TRBJ1-1, with D unresolved. This CDR3 spans 11 amino acids. V dropped 5 bases and J dropped 0 bases, with 1 base sitting between them. CDR1 is SEHNR and CDR2 is FQNEAQ in the germline V gene (reference sequence). Full variable domain (rest looked up from reference TRBV7-9 and TRBJ1-1): DTGVSQNPRHKITKRGQNVTFRCDPISEHNRLYWYRQTLGQGPEFLTYFQNEAQLEKSRLLSDRFSAERPKGSFSTLEIQRTEQGDSAMYLCASSMNTEAFFGQGTRLTVV.

This chain uses TRBV24-1 with TRBJ2-1, with TRBD1 identical over 8 bases. The germline V gene encodes CDR1 KGHDR and CDR2 SFDVKD. J gave up 4 bases and V 10 bases, and 8 bases lay outside the gene matches. This CDR3 contains 14 residues. The CDR3 DNA reads TGTGCCACAAAACCGACAGGGGAGTACAATGAGCAGTTCTTC. Its translation is CATKPTGEYNEQFF.

This clonotype came up a few times. The chain couples TRBV20-1 to TRBJ2-3; no definite D call. V dropped 6 bases and J dropped 0 bases, with 7 bases sitting between them. Germline V gene data show CDR1 as DFQATT and CDR2 as SNEGSKA (reference sequence). The CDR3 is 12 residues long. DNA for the CDR3: TGCAGTGCCACCGAGAGCACAGATACGCAGTATTTT. The encoded protein is CSATESTDTQYF.

The chain carries TRBV29-1 and TRBJ1-2; 7 nucleotides align to TRBD1. Germline-derived CDR1 and CDR2 are SQVTM and ANQGSEA. The V segment lost 8 bases and the J segment 1 base; nucleotides outside the gene matches: 4. The CDR3 extends over 12 amino acids. The CDR3 DNA reads TGCAGCAGTGGACAGGATAACTATGGCTACACCTTC. It encodes CSSGQDNYGYTF.

In this sample, this clonotype turned up a few times. This chain uses TRBV4-2 with TRBJ2-1; 12 bases are shared with TRBD2. V shed 1 base and J 0 bases; nucleotides not matched to a gene: 7. Germline V gene lookup returns CDR1 LGHNA and CDR2 YNFKEQ. The CDR3 is 19 residues long. The CDR3 loop reads CASSQVLAGGPYSYNEQFF. The DNA for the CDR3 is TGTGCCAGCAGCCAAGTTCTAGCGGGAGGGCCTTACTCCTACAATGAGCAGTTCTTC.

Remarks on this clonotype: The limits of the CDR3 on the DNA are not certain, so only TCRdb's listed CDR3 is given. The chain combines TRBV19 with TRBJ2-2; TRBD1, the table's D call, lacks a check against the DNA. A total of 16 residues make up the CDR3, ends included. The germline CDR1 and CDR2 sequences are LNHDA and SQIVND (reference sequence). The CDR3 spells CASFSLRAGEHGELFF.

This clonotype was recorded a few times. In DNA, the CDR3 is TGTGCCAGCAGTTTAAAGGCACCAGGCTCTGGGGCCAACGTCCTGACTTTC. Encoded protein: CASSLKAPGSGANVLTF. The chain has TRBV12-3 or TRBV12-4 and TRBJ2-6; D remains ambiguous. The CDR3 runs 17 residues. Trimming left V 2 bases short and J 0 bases short, with 11 bases between.

This clonotype came up a few times. The gene calls are TRBV10-3 and TRBJ1-3; the D is unclear. CDR3 length: 13 amino acids. Trimming left V 7 bases short and J 1 base short, with 8 bases between. Germline CDR1 reads ENHRY; CDR2 reads SYGVKD. The CDR3 is CAIKEGSGNTIYF. The CDR3 DNA reads TGTGCCATCAAGGAGGGTTCTGGAAACACCATATATTTT.

This clonotype turned up a few times. CDR3 residues: CSASRDTNLNTEAFF. The CDR3 DNA reads as TGCAGTGCCAGCCGGGACACCAACTTGAACACTGAAGCTTTCTTT. The V and J genes are TRBV20-1 and TRBJ1-1; maybe TRBD1 (6 bases). The CDR3 has 15 amino acids. Germline lookup yields CDR1 DFQATT and CDR2 SNEGSKA (reference sequence). With 6 bases removed from V and 0 bases from J, the gap between germline ends came to 17 bases.

In this sample, this clonotype turned up many times. V is TRBV28 and J is TRBJ2-7, with no clear D. Germline CDR1 reads MDHEN; CDR2 reads SYDVKM. Deletions cut 5 bases from V and 2 bases from J, with 10 bases between. The CDR3 sequence is 13 residues long. The CDR3 region is CASSPLSPYEQYF. CDR3 DNA sequence: TGTGCCAGCAGTCCCCTGAGTCCCTACGAGCAGTACTTC.

This clonotype was counted many times. The chain recombines TRBV6-1 with TRBJ1-2, with D perhaps matching TRBD1 (5 bases). Germline V gene sequence: CDR1 MNHNS, CDR2 SASEGT. Trimming took 7 bases from V and 8 from J, leaving 20 bases between them. The CDR3 loop spans 14 amino acids. This CDR3 reads CASKDSASFWGYTF. The CDR3 DNA is TGTGCCAGCAAAGACAGCGCCTCTTTTTGGGGCTACACCTTC.

This clonotype was observed many times. The chain employs TRBV29-1 and TRBJ1-6, with a weak D call TRBD1 (5 bases). The ends were cut back, 5 bases at V and 10 bases at J, with 15 bases in the middle. Per the germline V gene, CDR1 is SQVTM and CDR2 is ANQGSEA. The CDR3 sequence is 13 residues long. CDR3 bases: TGCAGCGTTCGGGAAGGGGCCGAGTCACCCCTCCACTTT. It codes for CSVREGAESPLHF.

In the case of this clonotype: At one boundary the junction diverges from the germline segment, which might be a read error. CDR3 loop: CGSSYSLGPYEQYF. CDR3 DNA sequence: TGTGGCAGCAGTTACTCTCTCGGGCCCTACGAGCAGTACTTC. V gene TRBV6-5 combines with J gene TRBJ2-7; D call uncertain. CDR1 MNHEY and CDR2 SVGAGI come from the germline V gene. This CDR3 is 14 amino acids long.

The chain uses TRBV12-3 or TRBV12-4 and TRBJ1-2; D not resolved. CDR3 length equals 12 residues. With 5 bases removed from V and 0 bases from J, the gap between germline ends came to 4 bases. CDR3: CASSEPNYGYTF. The CDR3 DNA reads as TGTGCCAGCAGTGAACCTAACTATGGCTACACCTTC.

This clonotype was observed many times. This CDR3 reads CSASGLQETQYF. In DNA form, the CDR3 reads TGCAGCGCCTCGGGACTCCAAGAGACCCAGTACTTC. V and J are TRBV29-1 and TRBJ2-5, with D tentatively TRBD2 (6 bases). Trimming cost V 7 bases and J 1 base, with 10 bases left between them. Germline lookup yields CDR1 SQVTM and CDR2 ANQGSEA. This CDR3 is built from 12 residues.

The chain recombines TRBV28 with TRBJ2-1, with D perhaps assigned TRBD1 or TRBD2 (5 bases each). The CDR3 extends over 16 amino acids. V was pared by 3 bases and J by 7 bases, with 19 bases between. Germline CDR1 and CDR2: MDHEN and SYDVKM. This chain's CDR3 is CASSFVKGPLGNEQFF. CDR3 DNA sequence: TGTGCCAGCAGTTTTGTTAAGGGACCATTGGGGAATGAGCAGTTCTTC. The full variable domain, rest sourced from reference TRBV28 and TRBJ2-1, is DVKVTQSSRYLVKRTGEKVFLECVQDMDHENMFWYRQDPGLGLRLIYFSYDVKMKEKGDIPEGYSVSREKKERFSLILESASTNQTSMYLCASSFVKGPLGNEQFFGPGTRLTVL.